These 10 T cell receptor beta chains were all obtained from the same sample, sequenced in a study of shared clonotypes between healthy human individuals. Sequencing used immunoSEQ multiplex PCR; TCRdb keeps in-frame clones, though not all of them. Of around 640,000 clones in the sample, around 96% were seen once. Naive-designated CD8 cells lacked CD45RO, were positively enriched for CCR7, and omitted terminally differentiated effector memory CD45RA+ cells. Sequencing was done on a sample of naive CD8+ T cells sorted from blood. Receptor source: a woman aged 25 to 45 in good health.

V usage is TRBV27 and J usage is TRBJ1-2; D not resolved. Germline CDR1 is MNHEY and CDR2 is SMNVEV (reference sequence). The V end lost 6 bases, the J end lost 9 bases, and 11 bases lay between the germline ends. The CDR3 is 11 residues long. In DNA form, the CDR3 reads TGTGCCAGCAGGGATGGGTGGAGCTACACCTTC. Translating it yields CASRDGWSYTF.

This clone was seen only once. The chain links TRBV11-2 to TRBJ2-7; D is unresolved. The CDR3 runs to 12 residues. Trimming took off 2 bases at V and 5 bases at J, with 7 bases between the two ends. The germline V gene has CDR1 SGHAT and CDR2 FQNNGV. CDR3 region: CASSLYLDEQYF. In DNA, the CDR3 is TGTGCCAGCAGCTTATATTTGGACGAGCAGTACTTC. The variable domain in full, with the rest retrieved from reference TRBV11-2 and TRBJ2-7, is EAGVAQSPRYKIIEKRQSVAFWCNPISGHATLYWYQQILGQGPKLLIQFQNNGVVDDSQLPKDRFSAERLKGVDSTLKIQPAKLEDSAVYLCASSLYLDEQYFGPGTRLTVT.

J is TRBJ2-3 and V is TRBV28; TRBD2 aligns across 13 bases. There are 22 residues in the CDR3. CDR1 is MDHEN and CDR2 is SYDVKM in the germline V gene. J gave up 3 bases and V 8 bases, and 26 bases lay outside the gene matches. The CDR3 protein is CASHSHSIDSRTSGSKTDTQYF. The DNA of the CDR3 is TGTGCCAGCCACAGCCACTCAATAGACAGTCGGACTAGCGGGAGCAAAACAGATACGCAGTATTTT.

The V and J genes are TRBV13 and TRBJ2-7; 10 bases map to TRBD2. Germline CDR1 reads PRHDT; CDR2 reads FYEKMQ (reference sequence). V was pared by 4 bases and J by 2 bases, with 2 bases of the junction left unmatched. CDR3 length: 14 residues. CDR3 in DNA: TGTGCCAGCAGCTCTGGACTAGCGGCCTACGAGCAGTACTTC. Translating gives CASSSGLAAYEQYF.

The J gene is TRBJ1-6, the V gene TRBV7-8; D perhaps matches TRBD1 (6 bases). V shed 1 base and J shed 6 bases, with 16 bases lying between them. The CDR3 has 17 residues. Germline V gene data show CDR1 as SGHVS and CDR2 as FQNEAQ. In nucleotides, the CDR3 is TGTGCCAGCAGCTTAGTCGCTGGGGGCGGCGGTAATTCACCCCTCCACTTT. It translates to CASSLVAGGGGNSPLHF.

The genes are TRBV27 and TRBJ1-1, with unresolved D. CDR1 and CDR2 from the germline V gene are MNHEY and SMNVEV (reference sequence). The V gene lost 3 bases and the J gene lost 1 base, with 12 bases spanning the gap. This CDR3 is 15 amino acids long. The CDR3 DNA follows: TGTGCCAGCAGTTTTAGAGAGGGAAGGAACACTGAAGCTTTCTTT. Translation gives CASSFREGRNTEAFF.

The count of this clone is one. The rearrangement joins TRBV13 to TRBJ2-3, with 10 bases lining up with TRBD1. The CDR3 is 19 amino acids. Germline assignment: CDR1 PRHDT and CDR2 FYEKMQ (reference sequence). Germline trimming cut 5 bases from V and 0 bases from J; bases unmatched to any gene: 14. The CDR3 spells CASSHLTPGQGTSTDTQYF. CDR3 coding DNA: TGTGCCAGCAGCCACTTAACACCGGGACAGGGGACGAGCACAGATACGCAGTATTTT.

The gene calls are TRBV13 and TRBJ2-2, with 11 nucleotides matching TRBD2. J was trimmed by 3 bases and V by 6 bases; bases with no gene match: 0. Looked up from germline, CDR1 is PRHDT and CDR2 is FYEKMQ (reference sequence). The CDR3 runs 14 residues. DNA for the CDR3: TGTGCCAGCAGACTAGCGGGAGACACCGGGGAGCTGTTTTTT. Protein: CASRLAGDTGELFF.

The CDR3 coding sequence is TGTGCCAGCAGCCGAGCGGACAGCTACGAGCAGTACTTC. This sequence encodes CASSRADSYEQYF. The chain employs TRBV11-3 and TRBJ2-7; possible D gene TRBD1, 6 bases. The CDR3 totals 13 residues. Germline V gene sequence: CDR1 SGHNT, CDR2 YENEEA. The V and J ends lost 5 bases and 3 bases respectively, with 11 bases between them.

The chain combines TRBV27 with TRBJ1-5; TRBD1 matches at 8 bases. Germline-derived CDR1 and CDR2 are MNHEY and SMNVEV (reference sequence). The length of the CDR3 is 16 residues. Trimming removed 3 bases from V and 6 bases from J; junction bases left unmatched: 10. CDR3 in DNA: TGTGCCAGCAGTTTGTCAGGGGGCGAGAGGAGTCAGCCCCAGCATTTT. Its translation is CASSLSGGERSQPQHF.